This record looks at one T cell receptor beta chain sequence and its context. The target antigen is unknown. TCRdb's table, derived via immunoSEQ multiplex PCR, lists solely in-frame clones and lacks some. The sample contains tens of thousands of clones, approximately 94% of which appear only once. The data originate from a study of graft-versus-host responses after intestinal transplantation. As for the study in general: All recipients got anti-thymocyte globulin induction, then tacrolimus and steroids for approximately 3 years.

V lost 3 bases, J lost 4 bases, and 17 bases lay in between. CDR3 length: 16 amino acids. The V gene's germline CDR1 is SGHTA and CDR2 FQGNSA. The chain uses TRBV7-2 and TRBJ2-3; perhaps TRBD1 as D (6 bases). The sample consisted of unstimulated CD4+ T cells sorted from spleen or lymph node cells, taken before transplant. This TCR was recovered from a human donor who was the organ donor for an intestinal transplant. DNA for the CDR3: TGTGCCAGCAGCTTGGGGTGGACAGCAGGACCAGATACGCAGTATTTT. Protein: CASSLGWTAGPDTQYF.